This T cell receptor (beta chain) was sequenced in a study of shared T cell receptors in the human thymus. Sequenced by immunoSEQ multiplex PCR; TCRdb stores in-frame clones only, minus some. The sample has about 660,000 clones; over 75% are singletons. Unmatched junction bases numbered 17, after V lost 0 bases and J lost 4 bases. The CDR3 loop spans 20 amino acids. The V gene's germline CDR1 is LGHNT and CDR2 FRNRAP. These data are also associated with another study on human thymus T cells. In that study: Healthy Finnish infants undergoing corrective surgery for congenital heart defects were the donors. Gene usage (both V and J) appeared biased in thymic and blood repertoires.

Material for sequencing was thymocytes. The TCR originated in a boy under two years old with a congenital heart defect. This chain connects TRBV12-5 to TRBJ2-1; 8 bases match TRBD2. The CDR3 sequence: CASGLVRVGRASSEYNEQFF. The CDR3 region has the DNA TGTGCTAGTGGTTTGGTACGAGTCGGGAGGGCTTCCTCGGAATACAATGAGCAGTTCTTC.